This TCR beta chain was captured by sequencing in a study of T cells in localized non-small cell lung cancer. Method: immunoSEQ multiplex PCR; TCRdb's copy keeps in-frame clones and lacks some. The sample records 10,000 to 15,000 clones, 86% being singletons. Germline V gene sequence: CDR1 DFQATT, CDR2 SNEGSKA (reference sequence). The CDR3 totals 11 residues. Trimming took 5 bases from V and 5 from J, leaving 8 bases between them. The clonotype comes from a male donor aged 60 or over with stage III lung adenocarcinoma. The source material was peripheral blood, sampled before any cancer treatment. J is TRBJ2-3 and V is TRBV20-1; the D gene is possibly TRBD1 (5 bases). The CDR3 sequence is CSASRGDTQYF. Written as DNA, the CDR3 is TGCAGTGCTTCTAGGGGAGATACGCAGTATTTT.